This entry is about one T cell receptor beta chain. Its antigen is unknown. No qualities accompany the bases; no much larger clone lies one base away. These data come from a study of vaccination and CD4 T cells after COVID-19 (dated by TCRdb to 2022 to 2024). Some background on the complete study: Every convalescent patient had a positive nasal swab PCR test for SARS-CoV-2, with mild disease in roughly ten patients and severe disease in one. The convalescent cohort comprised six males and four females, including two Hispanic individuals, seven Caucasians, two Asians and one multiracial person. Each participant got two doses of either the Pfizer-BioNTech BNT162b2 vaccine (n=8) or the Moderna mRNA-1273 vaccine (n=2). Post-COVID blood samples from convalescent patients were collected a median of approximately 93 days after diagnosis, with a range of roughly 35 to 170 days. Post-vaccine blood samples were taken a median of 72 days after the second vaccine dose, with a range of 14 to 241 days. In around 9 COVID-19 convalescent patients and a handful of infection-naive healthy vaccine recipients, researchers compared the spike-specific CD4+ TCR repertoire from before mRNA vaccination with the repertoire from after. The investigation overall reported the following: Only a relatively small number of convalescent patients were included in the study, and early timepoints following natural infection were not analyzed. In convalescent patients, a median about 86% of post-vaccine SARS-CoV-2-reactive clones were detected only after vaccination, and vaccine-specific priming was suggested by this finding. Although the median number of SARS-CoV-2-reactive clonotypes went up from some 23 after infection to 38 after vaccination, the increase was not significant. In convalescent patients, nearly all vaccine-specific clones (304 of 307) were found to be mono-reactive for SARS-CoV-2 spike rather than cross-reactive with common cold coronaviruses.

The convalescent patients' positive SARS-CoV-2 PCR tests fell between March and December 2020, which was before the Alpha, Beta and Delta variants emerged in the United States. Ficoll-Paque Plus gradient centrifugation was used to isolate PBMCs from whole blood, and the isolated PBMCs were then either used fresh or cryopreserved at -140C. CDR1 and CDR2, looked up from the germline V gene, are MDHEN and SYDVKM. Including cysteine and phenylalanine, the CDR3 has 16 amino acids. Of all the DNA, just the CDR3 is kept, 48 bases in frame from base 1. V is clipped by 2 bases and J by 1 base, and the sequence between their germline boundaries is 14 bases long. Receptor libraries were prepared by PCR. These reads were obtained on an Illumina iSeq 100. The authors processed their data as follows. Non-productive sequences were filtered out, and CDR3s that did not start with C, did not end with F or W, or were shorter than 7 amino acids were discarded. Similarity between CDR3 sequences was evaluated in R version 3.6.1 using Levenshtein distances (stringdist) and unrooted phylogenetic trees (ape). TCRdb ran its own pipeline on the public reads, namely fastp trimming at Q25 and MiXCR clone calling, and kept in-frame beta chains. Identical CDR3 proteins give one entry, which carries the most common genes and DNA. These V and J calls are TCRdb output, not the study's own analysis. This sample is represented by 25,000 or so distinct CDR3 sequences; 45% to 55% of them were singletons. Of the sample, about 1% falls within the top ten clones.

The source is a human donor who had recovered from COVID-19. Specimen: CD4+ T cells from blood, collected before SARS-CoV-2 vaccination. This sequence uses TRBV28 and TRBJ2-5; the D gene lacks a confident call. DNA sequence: TGTGCCAGCAGTTTAGGGTTCCGTCCCCCCCAAGAGACCCAGTACTTC. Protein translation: CASSLGFRPPQETQYF. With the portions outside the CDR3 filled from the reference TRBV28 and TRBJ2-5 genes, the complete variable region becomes DVKVTQSSRYLVKRTGEKVFLECVQDMDHENMFWYRQDPGLGLRLIYFSYDVKMKEKGDIPEGYSVSREKKERFSLILESASTNQTSMYLCASSLGFRPPQETQYFGPGTRLLVL.